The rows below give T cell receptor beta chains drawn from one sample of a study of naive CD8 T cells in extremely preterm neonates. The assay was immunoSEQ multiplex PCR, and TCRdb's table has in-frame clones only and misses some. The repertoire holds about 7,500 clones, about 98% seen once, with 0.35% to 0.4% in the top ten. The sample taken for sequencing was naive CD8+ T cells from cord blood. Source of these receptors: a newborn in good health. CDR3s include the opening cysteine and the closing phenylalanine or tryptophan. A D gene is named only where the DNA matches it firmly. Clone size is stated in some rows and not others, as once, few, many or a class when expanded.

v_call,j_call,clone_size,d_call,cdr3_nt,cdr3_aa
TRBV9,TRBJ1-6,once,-,TGTGCCAGCAGCGTAGGAACAGGCCATTCACCCCTCCACTTT,CASSVGTGHSPLHF
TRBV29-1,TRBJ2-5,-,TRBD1,TGCAGCGTTGAAATCCCGGACAGGGGAGAAGAGACCCAGTACTTC,CSVEIPDRGEETQYF
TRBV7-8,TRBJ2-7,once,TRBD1,TGTGCCAGCAGCTTCGCCGGACAGGGGTACGAGCAGTACTTC,CASSFAGQGYEQYF
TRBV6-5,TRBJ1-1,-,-,TGTGCCAGCAGTTACGGGGGGACCACTGAAGCTTTCTTT,CASSYGGTTEAFF
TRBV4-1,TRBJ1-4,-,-,TGCGCCAGCAGCCAAGGGTGGGGGGGCAATGAAAAACTGTTTTTT,CASSQGWGGNEKLFF
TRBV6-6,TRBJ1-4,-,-,TGTGCCATCGCGGAACGGGGTGGGGAAAAACTGTTTTTT,CAIAERGGEKLFF
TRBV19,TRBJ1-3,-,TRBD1,TGTGCCAGTAGTGGGACAGTCTCTGGAAACACCATATATTTT,CASSGTVSGNTIYF
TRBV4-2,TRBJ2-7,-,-,TGTGCCAGCAGCGCTCCGGACAGCTACGAGCAGTACTTC,CASSAPDSYEQYF
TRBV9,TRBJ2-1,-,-,TGTGCCAGCAGCTCGGGACTCGCTTCCTACAATGAGCAGTTCTTC,CASSSGLASYNEQFF
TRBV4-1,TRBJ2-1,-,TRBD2,TGCGCCAGCAGCCCCCGGCATTCGGGACTAGGGGCAAAGGAGCAGTTCTTC,CASSPRHSGLGAKEQFF
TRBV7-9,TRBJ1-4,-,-,TGTGCCAGCAGCTCATCCGGGACACCGAATGAAAAACTGTTTTTT,CASSSSGTPNEKLFF
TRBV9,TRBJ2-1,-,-,TGTGCCAGCAGCGCCCATTACAATGAGCAGTTCTTC,CASSAHYNEQFF
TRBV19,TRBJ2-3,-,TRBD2,TGTGCCAGTAGCTCACTAGCGGGGGGTTACACAGATACGCAGTATTTT,CASSSLAGGYTDTQYF
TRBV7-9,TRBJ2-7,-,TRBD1,TGTGCCAGCAGCCATTCCGGGACAGGGGTCCACGAGCAGTACTTC,CASSHSGTGVHEQYF
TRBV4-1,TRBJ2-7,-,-,TGCGCCAGCAGCAACTACCTCACAGCGGGCGAGCAGTACTTC,CASSNYLTAGEQYF
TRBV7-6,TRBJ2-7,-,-,TGTGCCAGCAGCTCCCGGGTGGACAGCTACGAGCAGTACTTC,CASSSRVDSYEQYF
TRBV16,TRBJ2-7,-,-,TGTGCCAGCAGCCAATTTGGCGGCTACGAGCAGTACTTC,CASSQFGGYEQYF
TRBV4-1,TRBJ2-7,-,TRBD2,TGCGCCAGCAGCCTCTTGGGGGGCCAGCGGGGGGGCAAAGGGTACGAGCAGTACTTC,CASSLLGGQRGGKGYEQYF
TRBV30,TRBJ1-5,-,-,TGTGCCTCGTATAGCAATCAGCCCCAGCATTTT,CASYSNQPQHF
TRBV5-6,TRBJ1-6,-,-,TGTGCCAGCAGCTTGAAGAGCTCCTATAATTCACCCCTCCACTTT,CASSLKSSYNSPLHF
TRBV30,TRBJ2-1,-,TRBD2,TGTGCCTGGAATCCCACTAGCGGGGGGGCCGATGAGCAGTTCTTC,CAWNPTSGGADEQFF
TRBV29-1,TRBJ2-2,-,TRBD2,TGCAGCGTTAACCCAGCGGGAGCAAAGAACACCGGGGAGCTGTTTTTT,CSVNPAGAKNTGELFF
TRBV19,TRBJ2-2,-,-,TGTGCCAGTAGTATTGGGGCTGCGAACACCGGGGAGCTGTTTTTT,CASSIGAANTGELFF
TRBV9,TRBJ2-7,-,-,TGTGCCAGCAGCGGAGGAGGAGGAGGGGGCTTCTACGAGCAGTACTTC,CASSGGGGGGFYEQYF
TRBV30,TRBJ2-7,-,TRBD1,TGTGCCTGGAACCCAGGACAGGGGGCGCGAGAGCAGTACTTC,CAWNPGQGAREQYF
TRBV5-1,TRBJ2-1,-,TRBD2,TGCGCCAGCAGCTTGGGACTAGCGGGAGAGTACAATGAGCAGTTCTTC,CASSLGLAGEYNEQFF
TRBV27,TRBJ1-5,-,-,TGTGCCAGCAGTTTGATGGGGGGGTCCAATCAGCCCCAGCATTTT,CASSLMGGSNQPQHF
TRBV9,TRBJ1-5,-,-,TGTGCCAGCAGCGTAGGCAGTAGCAATCAGCCCCAGCATTTT,CASSVGSSNQPQHF
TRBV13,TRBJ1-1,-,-,TGTGCCAGCAGCCCCTATCAGGGAATTGAAGCTTTCTTT,CASSPYQGIEAFF
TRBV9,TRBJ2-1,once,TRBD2,TGTGCCAGCAGCGTAGCAATAGCGGGGAAGAATGAGCAGTTCTTC,CASSVAIAGKNEQFF
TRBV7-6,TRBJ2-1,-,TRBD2,TGTGCCAGCAGCTTAGATGCTAGCGGGGGGGCTTACAATGAGCAGTTCTTC,CASSLDASGGAYNEQFF
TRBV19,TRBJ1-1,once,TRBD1,TGTGCCAGTAGTGTGTGGACAGGGAAGGTTGAAGCTTTCTTT,CASSVWTGKVEAFF
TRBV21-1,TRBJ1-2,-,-,TGTGCCAGCAGCAAAGTCGGGGGACCTAACTATGGCTACACCTTC,CASSKVGGPNYGYTF